The 5 T cell receptor beta chains listed next were all sequenced from one sample in a study of cytomegalovirus exposure and HLA in healthy donors. The PCR employed 60 Vbeta primers together with 13 Jbeta primers. This table comes from immunoSEQ multiplex PCR, and its TCRdb copy is limited to in-frame clones, with some not included. The sample holds some 180,000 clones; just over 75% are singletons and the top ten take 3.5% to 4.5%. Sequenced sample: PBMCs. These receptors all stem from a woman aged 55 to 70 in good health and CMV-seropositive.

This clone appeared a single time. This specimen includes other DNA sequences encoding the same CDR3. The CDR3 sequence is CASSPTGVNQPQHF. In DNA form, the CDR3 reads TGTGCCAGCTCACCAACAGGGGTCAATCAGCCCCAGCATTTT. The V and J genes are TRBV18 and TRBJ1-5; 7 bases fit TRBD1. The germline CDR1 and CDR2 sequences are KGHSH and LQKENI. Germline trimming cut 2 bases from V and 3 bases from J; bases unmatched to any gene: 1. The CDR3 is 14 amino acids.

J is TRBJ2-7 and V is TRBV28; 7 bases align to TRBD1. J gave up 1 base and V 2 bases, and 2 bases lay outside the gene matches. This CDR3 has 14 amino acids. The germline V gene encodes CDR1 MDHEN and CDR2 SYDVKM. The CDR3 sequence is CASSLGTVSYEQYF. CDR3 coding DNA: TGTGCCAGCAGTTTAGGGACAGTATCCTACGAGCAGTACTTC.

The genes are TRBV28 and TRBJ2-7, with 7 bases lining up with TRBD1. The CDR3 spans 13 residues. Germline CDR1 reads MDHEN; CDR2 reads SYDVKM. The J segment lost 3 bases and the V segment lost 9 bases, leaving 8 bases of the junction unmatched. In DNA, the CDR3 is TGTGCCAGTACCTCGGGACAGCTCTACGAGCAGTACTTC. Residues: CASTSGQLYEQYF.

This clone occurred a few times. The chain recombines TRBV2 with TRBJ1-6; 9 nucleotides agree with TRBD1. CDR1 and CDR2 (germline): SNHLY, FYNNEI. CDR3 size: 17 residues. The V segment lost 6 bases and the J segment 0 bases; nucleotides outside the gene matches: 6. The CDR3, as DNA: TGTGCCAGCAGGGGACAGGGCCCAAGCTCCTATAATTCACCCCTCCACTTT. Translated: CASRGQGPSSYNSPLHF.

The CDR3 spells CASRFLQGVYEQYF. The CDR3 coding sequence is TGTGCCAGCAGGTTTCTACAGGGGGTCTACGAGCAGTACTTC. The chain is built from TRBV11-2 and TRBJ2-7; 8 nucleotides agree with TRBD1. The CDR3 is 14 residues long. With V trimmed by 6 bases and J by 3 bases, 7 bases remained unmatched. The germline V gene encodes CDR1 SGHAT and CDR2 FQNNGV. The variable domain in full, with the rest retrieved from reference TRBV11-2 and TRBJ2-7, is EAGVAQSPRYKIIEKRQSVAFWCNPISGHATLYWYQQILGQGPKLLIQFQNNGVVDDSQLPKDRFSAERLKGVDSTLKIQPAKLEDSAVYLCASRFLQGVYEQYFGPGTRLTVT.